What follows are 24 T cell receptor beta chains derived from one specimen sequenced in a study of OX40 agonist ivuxolimab in advanced cancers. The data were produced by immunoSEQ multiplex PCR, yet TCRdb's version contains in-frame clones alone and is incomplete. The sample lists about 54,000 clones, 80% occurring once. This sample comprised CD4+ or CD8+ T cells sorted from blood, obtained in a trial of the OX40 agonist ivuxolimab. These receptors all stem from an adult with an advanced solid tumor such as melanoma, head and neck, liver or kidney cancer.

The rearrangement joins TRBV4-2 to TRBJ2-5; the D gene is possibly TRBD2 (5 bases). There are 14 residues in the CDR3. The germline V gene has CDR1 LGHNA and CDR2 YNFKEQ. The ends were cut back, 4 bases at V and 4 bases at J, with 13 bases in the middle. The CDR3 region is CASSPGKPGETQYF. The CDR3 DNA reads TGTGCCAGCAGCCCGGGGAAGCCGGGAGAGACCCAGTACTTC.

This sequence joins TRBV16 and TRBJ2-1; TRBD1 is a possible D gene (7 bases). Germline V gene data show CDR1 as KGHSY and CDR2 as FQNENV. The CDR3 sequence is 14 residues long. V lost 0 bases, J lost 6 bases, and 9 bases lay in between. The CDR3 region is CASSQSRGANEQFF. The CDR3 DNA sequence: TGTGCCAGCAGCCAATCCAGGGGGGCCAATGAGCAGTTCTTC.

The chain recombines TRBV10-3 with TRBJ2-5; 7 bases agree with TRBD1. Germline V lookup: CDR1 ENHRY, CDR2 SYGVKD. There are 12 residues in the CDR3. V was clipped by 7 bases and J by 3 bases; unmatched bases: 2. CDR3 amino acids: CAIKGTEETQYF. The CDR3 region has the DNA TGTGCCATCAAGGGGACAGAAGAGACCCAGTACTTC.

The chain combines TRBV7-2 with TRBJ2-1; 7 bases are a match to TRBD2. This CDR3 is built from 16 residues. V gave up 4 bases and J gave up 2 bases; unmatched junction bases: 8. Germline V gene data show CDR1 as SGHTA and CDR2 as FQGNSA. The CDR3 region is CASSSGGDAPYNEQFF. The CDR3 bases are TGTGCCAGCAGCTCGGGGGGAGACGCCCCCTACAATGAGCAGTTCTTC.

There are a few counts of this clone. This same CDR3 is encoded by further DNA sequences in the sample. V gene TRBV5-1 combines with J gene TRBJ2-6; weak D call: TRBD2 (5 bases). The germline CDR1 and CDR2 sequences are SGHRS and YFSETQ. Trimming took 0 bases from V and 0 from J, leaving 7 bases between them. The CDR3 is made up of 16 amino acids. The CDR3 DNA reads TGCGCCAGCAGCTTGGAAGGGAGCTCTGGGGCCAACGTCCTGACTTTC. Residues: CASSLEGSSGANVLTF.

V usage is TRBV30 and J usage is TRBJ2-2; D gene uncertain. V lost 1 base and J 4 bases, leaving 10 bases between the germline ends. The CDR3 extends over 14 amino acids. CDR1 and CDR2 from the germline V gene are GTSNPN and SVGIG (reference sequence). CDR3 protein: CAWSGRLATGELFF. CDR3 coding DNA: TGTGCCTGGAGTGGAAGACTTGCCACCGGGGAGCTGTTTTTT.

The V call is TRBV4-1, the J call TRBJ2-7; D is perhaps TRBD1 (6 bases). This CDR3 has 16 amino acids. V lost 1 base and J lost 2, with 15 bases in between. Germline loops: CDR1 MGHRA, CDR2 YSYEKL. CDR3 loop: CASSQGRSGAPYEQYF. For the CDR3, the DNA is TGCGCCAGCAGCCAAGGACGGTCAGGGGCCCCCTACGAGCAGTACTTC.

The sample holds a few counts of this clone. V is TRBV7-9 and J is TRBJ1-6; the match to TRBD1 covers 7 bases. V was pared by 4 bases and J by 5 bases, with 5 bases of the junction left unmatched. This CDR3 is 15 amino acids long. CDR1 is SEHNR, CDR2 FQNEAQ, per germline (reference sequence). The CDR3 DNA reads as TGTGCCAGCAGCTCGACAGGGCTCAATAATTCACCCCTCCACTTT. Translated, it gives CASSSTGLNNSPLHF.

The CDR3 sequence: CASSPLGQQVSGANVLTF. The CDR3 coding sequence is TGTGCCAGCAGCCCCCTCGGACAGCAGGTCTCTGGGGCCAACGTCCTGACTTTC. The rearrangement joins TRBV16 to TRBJ2-6; TRBD1 might be the D (6 bases). The CDR3 runs 18 residues. V was cut by 4 bases and J by 0 bases, with 16 bases left in between. The germline V gene encodes CDR1 KGHSY and CDR2 FQNENV.

The rearrangement links TRBV9 to TRBJ2-7; 15 bases are shared with TRBD2. Per the germline V gene, CDR1 is SGDLS and CDR2 is YYNGEE. CDR3 length equals 20 residues. The V and J ends lost 4 bases and 5 bases, in that order; junction bases with no gene match: 19. The CDR3 nucleotides read TGTGCCAGCAGCCCCGTCGGCAGGGCCGGGACTAGCGGGAGGTTCCACGAGCAGTACTTC. The encoded protein is CASSPVGRAGTSGRFHEQYF.

V and J are TRBV2 and TRBJ2-7, with 7 bases that match TRBD2. CDR3 length: 14 residues. V shed 7 bases, J shed 1 base, and the junction held 7 bases outside the gene matches. The germline gives CDR1 SNHLY, CDR2 FYNNEI. The CDR3 protein is CASTRDYLSYEQYF. For the CDR3, the DNA is TGTGCCAGCACTCGGGACTACTTATCCTACGAGCAGTACTTC.

This sequence joins TRBV28 and TRBJ1-1; D is undetermined. This CDR3 spans 16 amino acids. Germline values: CDR1 MDHEN, CDR2 SYDVKM. Trimming removed 5 bases at V and 4 bases at J, with 20 bases between. The CDR3: CASSTGPGGGGTEAFF. The CDR3 DNA reads as TGTGCCAGCAGTACCGGGCCGGGAGGAGGCGGCACTGAAGCTTTCTTT. Based on the CDR3 plus reference TRBV28 and TRBJ1-1, the full variable domain is DVKVTQSSRYLVKRTGEKVFLECVQDMDHENMFWYRQDPGLGLRLIYFSYDVKMKEKGDIPEGYSVSREKKERFSLILESASTNQTSMYLCASSTGPGGGGTEAFFGQGTRLTVV.

This clone is labeled medium-sized. Here the CDR3 reads CASSFKRTAQETQYF. DNA for the CDR3: TGTGCCAGCAGCTTTAAACGGACAGCCCAAGAGACCCAGTACTTC. V usage is TRBV5-6 and J usage is TRBJ2-5; weak D call: TRBD1 (6 bases). CDR1 and CDR2 from the germline V gene are SGHDT and YYEEEE. CDR3 length equals 15 residues. V shed 2 bases and J shed 1 base, with 12 bases lying between them.

The J gene is TRBJ2-3, the V gene TRBV19, with D maybe TRBD1 (6 bases). The CDR3 extends over 15 amino acids. V was shortened by 1 base and J by 1 base, with 9 bases between the two germline ends. CDR1 and CDR2 (germline): LNHDA, SQIVND (reference sequence). The CDR3 loop is CASSIGAGGTDTQYF. DNA of the CDR3: TGTGCCAGTAGTATAGGGGCAGGGGGCACAGATACGCAGTATTTT.

The genes are TRBV19 and TRBJ1-1; 10 nucleotides match TRBD1. Germline CDR1 is LNHDA and CDR2 is SQIVND (reference sequence). The CDR3 is made up of 13 amino acids. V lost 5 bases, J lost 3 bases, and 0 bases stayed unmatched. CDR3 nucleotide sequence: TGTGCCAGTAGTGGGACAGGGGACACTGAAGCTTTCTTT. It codes for CASSGTGDTEAFF.

The chain joins TRBV15 to TRBJ1-1; TRBD1 agrees at 7 bases. Trimming cost V 3 bases and J 1 base; bases outside gene matches: 5. The CDR3 loop spans 15 amino acids. Germline CDR1 and CDR2: LNHNV and YYDKDF (reference sequence). CDR3 in amino acids: CATSSKRQGNTEAFF. For the CDR3, the DNA is TGTGCCACCAGCAGTAAAAGACAGGGGAACACTGAAGCTTTCTTT.

The gene calls are TRBV30 and TRBJ1-1, with D possibly being TRBD1 (5 bases). The length of the CDR3 is 13 residues. From germline, CDR1 is GTSNPN and CDR2 SVGIG (reference sequence). Trimming left V 3 bases short and J 4 bases short, with 12 bases between. In nucleotides, the CDR3 is TGTGCCTGGAGCGGCGGGGCCTCCACTGAAGCTTTCTTT. Encoded protein: CAWSGGASTEAFF.

This sequence joins TRBV6-5 and TRBJ1-3, with TRBD1 as a possible D gene (5 bases). Germline assignment: CDR1 MNHEY and CDR2 SVGAGI. The CDR3 covers 13 residues. The ends were cut back, 7 bases at V and 1 base at J, with 8 bases in the middle. CDR3 amino acids: CASTRGSGNTIYF. The CDR3 DNA reads TGTGCCAGCACCCGGGGGTCTGGAAACACCATATATTTT.

This chain joins TRBV5-1 and TRBJ2-7; 10 bases are shared with TRBD1. V was pared by 3 bases and J by 5 bases, with 5 bases of the junction left unmatched. This CDR3 has 14 residues. CDR1 SGHRS and CDR2 YFSETQ come from the germline V gene. The CDR3 region is CASSWGQGSHEQYF. The CDR3 nucleotides read TGCGCCAGCAGCTGGGGACAGGGGAGCCACGAGCAGTACTTC.

V is TRBV2 and J is TRBJ1-5, with D possibly TRBD1 on 6 matching bases. The CDR3 covers 15 residues. Between the trimmed V and J ends, which lost 4 bases and 0 bases, there was a span of 10 bases. Germline V gives CDR1 SNHLY, CDR2 FYNNEI. The CDR3 bases are TGTGCCAGCAGTGGAAAGGGACATAGCAATCAGCCCCAGCATTTT. Protein sequence: CASSGKGHSNQPQHF.

This chain connects TRBV7-9 to TRBJ1-2, with D hard to call. There are 14 residues in the CDR3. Germline V gene sequence: CDR1 SEHNR, CDR2 FQNEAQ (reference sequence). V shed 5 bases and J shed 4 bases, with 14 bases lying between them. The CDR3 is CASSPTYRSYGYTF. In DNA, the CDR3 is TGTGCCAGCAGCCCAACCTACAGAAGCTATGGCTACACCTTC. Drawing the rest from reference TRBV7-9 and TRBJ1-2, the complete variable domain is DTGVSQNPRHKITKRGQNVTFRCDPISEHNRLYWYRQTLGQGPEFLTYFQNEAQLEKSRLLSDRFSAERPKGSFSTLEIQRTEQGDSAMYLCASSPTYRSYGYTFGSGTRLTVV.

The chain joins TRBV6-5 to TRBJ2-3; D is perhaps TRBD2 (5 bases). Germline V gives CDR1 MNHEY, CDR2 SVGAGI. The CDR3 sequence is 15 residues long. Trimming took off 6 bases at V and 0 bases at J, with 13 bases between the two ends. The chain's CDR3 is CASSSWSGSTDTQYF. The CDR3 bases are TGTGCCAGCAGCAGCTGGAGCGGAAGCACAGATACGCAGTATTTT.

This chain links TRBV7-2 with TRBJ1-2, with 9 bases aligning to TRBD1. Germline lookup yields CDR1 SGHTA and CDR2 FQGNSA. The CDR3 runs to 15 residues. Trimming took 5 bases from V and 1 from J; bases not matched to a gene: 5. The CDR3 sequence: CASSDNRGRNYGYTF. The DNA of the CDR3 is TGTGCCAGCAGCGATAACAGGGGGCGTAACTATGGCTACACCTTC.

The chain employs TRBV10-1 and TRBJ2-1; 10 bases fit TRBD2. The CDR3 is 17 amino acids. Germline V gives CDR1 WNHNN, CDR2 SYGVQD (reference sequence). The V segment lost 3 bases and the J segment 1 base; nucleotides outside the gene matches: 6. The CDR3: CASSDLGLAESYNEQFF. The CDR3 DNA sequence: TGCGCCAGCAGTGACCTTGGACTAGCGGAATCCTACAATGAGCAGTTCTTC.